This entry lists 6 T cell receptor beta chains sequenced from one sample in a study of shared clonotypes between healthy human individuals (dated by TCRdb to between 2020 and 2021). The library relied on the immunoSEQ multiplex PCR assay. TCRdb retrieved this table from immuneACCESS and kept in-frame rearrangements only. Not all clones are present; in checked studies, unresolved V genes account for under half, and no reason is known for the remainder. This sample has around 1,900,000 clones in its table, and 85% to 95% of those were observed once. Over 1.5% of the sample is taken by the ten largest. CD8 naive samples were obtained by positive selection for CCR7 among CD45RO-negative cells, yielding a CD45RA+CCR7+ population from which TemRA cells were excluded. Material: naive CD8+ T cells from PBMCs. The intended sense of this specimen's cell subset or site label: CD45RA+CCR7+. These receptors originate from a man in his late teens or twenties in good health. Some clones in this sample may be carry-over from other donors' samples.

This chain links TRBV14 with TRBJ2-1; 15 nucleotides line up with TRBD2. From germline, CDR1 is SGHDN and CDR2 FVKESK. The V and J ends lost 5 bases and 4 bases, in that order; junction bases with no gene match: 9. The CDR3 runs 18 residues. The CDR3 spells CASSFLGLAGGIYNEQFF. CDR3 coding DNA: TGTGCCAGCAGCTTTCTCGGACTAGCGGGAGGGATATACAATGAGCAGTTCTTC.

This chain uses TRBV7-9 with TRBJ1-1; D call uncertain. Germline V gene data show CDR1 as SEHNR and CDR2 as FQNEAQ (reference sequence). The CDR3 spans 13 residues. V was clipped by 2 bases and J by 6 bases, with 10 bases between them. This CDR3 is CASSLSGLPEAFF. DNA of the CDR3: TGTGCCAGCAGCTTAAGCGGTCTCCCTGAAGCTTTCTTT.

This clone has only one observation. The chain couples TRBV28 to TRBJ2-7; D may correspond to TRBD1 or TRBD2 (6 bases each). The CDR3 extends over 15 amino acids. CDR1 is MDHEN, CDR2 SYDVKM, per germline. V was pared by 11 bases and J by 1 base, with 21 bases between. CDR3 DNA sequence: TGTGCCTGTAACGTCGGGGGCCCTAGGTCCTACGAGCAGTACTTC. The encoded protein is CACNVGGPRSYEQYF.

The chain combines TRBV28 with TRBJ2-7; TRBD2 aligns across 7 bases. The CDR3 spans 17 residues. Germline-derived CDR1 and CDR2 are MDHEN and SYDVKM. The junction had 16 bases not matched to a gene; V was cut back by 3 bases and J by 5 bases. Here the CDR3 reads CASSLGLVGGSFDEQYF. The CDR3, as DNA: TGTGCCAGCAGTTTGGGCTTAGTTGGCGGGAGCTTTGACGAGCAGTACTTC. The full variable domain, with the rest looked up from reference TRBV28 and TRBJ2-7, is DVKVTQSSRYLVKRTGEKVFLECVQDMDHENMFWYRQDPGLGLRLIYFSYDVKMKEKGDIPEGYSVSREKKERFSLILESASTNQTSMYLCASSLGLVGGSFDEQYFGPGTRLTVT.

The rearrangement uses TRBV7-9 and TRBJ2-3, with D perhaps matching TRBD2 (5 bases). Trimming cost V 5 bases and J 4 bases, with 13 bases left between them. The length of the CDR3 is 14 residues. Germline CDR1 SEHNR, CDR2 FQNEAQ (reference sequence). CDR3 bases: TGTGCCAGCAGCCGCCGGGGAGTGGCAGATACGCAGTATTTT. Translation gives CASSRRGVADTQYF.

The chain employs TRBV28 and TRBJ1-1; D is perhaps TRBD1 (5 bases). Germline lookup yields CDR1 MDHEN and CDR2 SYDVKM. V was trimmed by 6 bases and J by 3 bases, leaving 14 bases between them. The CDR3 runs to 14 residues. CDR3 residues: CASRGRVSYTEAFF. The CDR3 nucleotides read TGTGCCAGCAGGGGCAGGGTTAGCTACACTGAAGCTTTCTTT.